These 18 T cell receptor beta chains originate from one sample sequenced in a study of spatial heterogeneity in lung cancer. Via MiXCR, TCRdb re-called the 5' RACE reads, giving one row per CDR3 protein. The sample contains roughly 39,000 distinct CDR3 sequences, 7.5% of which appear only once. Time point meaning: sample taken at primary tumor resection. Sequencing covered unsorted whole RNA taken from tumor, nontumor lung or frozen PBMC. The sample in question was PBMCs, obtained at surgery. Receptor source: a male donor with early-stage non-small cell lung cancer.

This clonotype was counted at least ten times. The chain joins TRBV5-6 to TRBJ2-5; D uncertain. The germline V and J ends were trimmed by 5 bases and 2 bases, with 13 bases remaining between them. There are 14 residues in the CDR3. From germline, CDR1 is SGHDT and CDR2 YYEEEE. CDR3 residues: CASSSSLDQETQYF. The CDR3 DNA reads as TGTGCCAGCAGTTCGTCTCTGGATCAAGAGACCCAGTACTTC.

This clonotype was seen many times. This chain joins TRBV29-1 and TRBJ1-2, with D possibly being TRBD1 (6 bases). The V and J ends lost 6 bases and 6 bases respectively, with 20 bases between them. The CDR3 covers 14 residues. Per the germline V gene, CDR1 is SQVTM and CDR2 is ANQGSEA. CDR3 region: CSVSRDTYQDGYTF. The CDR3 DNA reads TGCAGCGTGAGCCGGGACACATATCAGGATGGCTACACCTTC. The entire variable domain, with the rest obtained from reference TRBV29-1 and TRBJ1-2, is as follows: SAVISQKPSRDICQRGTSLTIQCQVDSQVTMMFWYRQQPGQSLTLIATANQGSEATYESGFVIDKFPISRPNLTFSTLTVSNMSPEDSSIYLCSVSRDTYQDGYTFGSGTRLTVV.

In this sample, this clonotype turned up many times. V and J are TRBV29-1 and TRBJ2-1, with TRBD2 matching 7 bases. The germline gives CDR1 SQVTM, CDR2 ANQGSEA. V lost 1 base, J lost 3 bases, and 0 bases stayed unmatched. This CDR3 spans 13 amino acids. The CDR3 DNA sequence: TGCAGCGTTGAAGGCGGGAGCTACAATGAGCAGTTCTTC. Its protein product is CSVEGGSYNEQFF.

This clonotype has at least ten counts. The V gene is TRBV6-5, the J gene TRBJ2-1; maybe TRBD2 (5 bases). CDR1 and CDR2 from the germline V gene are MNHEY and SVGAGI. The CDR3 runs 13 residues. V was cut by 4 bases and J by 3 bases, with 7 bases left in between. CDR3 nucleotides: TGTGCCAGCAGTTCCGGGATCTACAATGAGCAGTTCTTC. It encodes CASSSGIYNEQFF.

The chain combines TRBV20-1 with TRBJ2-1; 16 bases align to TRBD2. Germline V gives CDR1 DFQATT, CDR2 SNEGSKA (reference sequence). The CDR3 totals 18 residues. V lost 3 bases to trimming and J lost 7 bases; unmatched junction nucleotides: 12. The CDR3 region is CSASTPGTSGRAVNEQFF. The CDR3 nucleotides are TGCAGTGCTAGCACTCCCGGGACTAGCGGGAGGGCCGTAAATGAGCAGTTCTTC.

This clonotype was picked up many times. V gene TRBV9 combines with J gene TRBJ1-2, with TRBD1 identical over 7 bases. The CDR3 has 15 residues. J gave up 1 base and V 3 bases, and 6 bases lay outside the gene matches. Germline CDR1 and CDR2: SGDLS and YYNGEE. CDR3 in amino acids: CASSEDGQDNYGYTF. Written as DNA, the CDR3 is TGTGCCAGCAGCGAAGACGGACAGGATAACTATGGCTACACCTTC.

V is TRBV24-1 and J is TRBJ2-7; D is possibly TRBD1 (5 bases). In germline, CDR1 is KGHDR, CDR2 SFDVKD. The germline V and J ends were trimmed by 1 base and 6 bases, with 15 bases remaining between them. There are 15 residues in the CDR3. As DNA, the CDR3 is TGTGCCACCAGTGATTTCTGGACATTCTGTCCCGAGCAGTACTTC. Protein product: CATSDFWTFCPEQYF.

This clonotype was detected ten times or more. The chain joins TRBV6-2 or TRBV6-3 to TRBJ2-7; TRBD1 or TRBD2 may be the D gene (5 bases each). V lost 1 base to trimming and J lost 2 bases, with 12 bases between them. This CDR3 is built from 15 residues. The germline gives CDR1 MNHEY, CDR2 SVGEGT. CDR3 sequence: CASSYLGPNTYEQYV. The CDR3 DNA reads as TGTGCCAGCAGTTACTTGGGACCCAATACCTACGAGCAGTACGTC.

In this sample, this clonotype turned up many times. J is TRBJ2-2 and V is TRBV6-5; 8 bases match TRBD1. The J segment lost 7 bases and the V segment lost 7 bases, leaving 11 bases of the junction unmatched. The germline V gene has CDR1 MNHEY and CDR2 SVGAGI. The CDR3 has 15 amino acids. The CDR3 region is CASMTGEVWGGELFF. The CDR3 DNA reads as TGTGCCAGCATGACAGGGGAAGTGTGGGGCGGGGAGCTGTTTTTT.

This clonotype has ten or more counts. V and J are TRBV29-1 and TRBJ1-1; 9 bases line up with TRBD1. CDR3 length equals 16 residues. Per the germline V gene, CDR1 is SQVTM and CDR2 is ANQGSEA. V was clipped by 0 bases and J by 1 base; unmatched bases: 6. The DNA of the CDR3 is TGCAGCGTTGAAGATCGACAGGGGGATCCGAACACTGAAGCTTTCTTT. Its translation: CSVEDRQGDPNTEAFF.

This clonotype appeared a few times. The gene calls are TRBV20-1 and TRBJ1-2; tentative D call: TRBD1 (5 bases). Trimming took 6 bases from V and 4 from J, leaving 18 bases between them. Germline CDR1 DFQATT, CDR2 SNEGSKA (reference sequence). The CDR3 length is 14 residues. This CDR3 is CSAKKTVGPYGYTF. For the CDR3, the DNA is TGCAGTGCCAAAAAGACAGTGGGTCCCTATGGCTACACCTTC.

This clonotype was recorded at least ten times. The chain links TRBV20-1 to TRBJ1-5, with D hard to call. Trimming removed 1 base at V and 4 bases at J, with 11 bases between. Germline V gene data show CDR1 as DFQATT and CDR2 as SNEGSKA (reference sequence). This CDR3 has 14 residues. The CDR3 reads CSARGPGQNQPQHF. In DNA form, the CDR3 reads TGCAGTGCTAGAGGCCCGGGCCAGAATCAGCCCCAGCATTTT.

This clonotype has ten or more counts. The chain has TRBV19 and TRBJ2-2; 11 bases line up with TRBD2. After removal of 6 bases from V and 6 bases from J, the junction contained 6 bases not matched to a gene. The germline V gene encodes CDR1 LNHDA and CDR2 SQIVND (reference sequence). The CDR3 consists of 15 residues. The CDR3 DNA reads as TGTGCCAGTAGGGAAACTAGCGGGAGCCCCGGGGAGCTGTTTTTT. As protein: CASRETSGSPGELFF.

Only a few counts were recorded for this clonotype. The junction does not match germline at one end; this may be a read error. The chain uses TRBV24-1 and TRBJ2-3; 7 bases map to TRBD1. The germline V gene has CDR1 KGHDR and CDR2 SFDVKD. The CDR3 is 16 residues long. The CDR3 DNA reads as TGTGCCACCAGTGCGAACAGGGGATTGGGCACAAATACGCAGTATTTT. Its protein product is CATSANRGLGTNTQYF.

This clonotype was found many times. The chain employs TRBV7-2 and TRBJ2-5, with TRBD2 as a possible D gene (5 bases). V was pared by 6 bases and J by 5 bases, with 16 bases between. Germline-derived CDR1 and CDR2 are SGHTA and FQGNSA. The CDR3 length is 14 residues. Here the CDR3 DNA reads TGTGCCAGCAGGAAAGGACGGGGAGAGGAGACCCAGTACTTC. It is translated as CASRKGRGEETQYF.

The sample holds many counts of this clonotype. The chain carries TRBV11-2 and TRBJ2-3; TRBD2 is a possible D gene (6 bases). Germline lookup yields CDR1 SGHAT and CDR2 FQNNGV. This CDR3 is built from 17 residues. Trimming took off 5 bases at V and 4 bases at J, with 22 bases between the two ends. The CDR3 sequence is CASSPVGGPGNPDTQYF. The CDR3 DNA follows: TGTGCCAGCAGCCCAGTGGGGGGACCCGGGAATCCAGATACGCAGTATTTT.

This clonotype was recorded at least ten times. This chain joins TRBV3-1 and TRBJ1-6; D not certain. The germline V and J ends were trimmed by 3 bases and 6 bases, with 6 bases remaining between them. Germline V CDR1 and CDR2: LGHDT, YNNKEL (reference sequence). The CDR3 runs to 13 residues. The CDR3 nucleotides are TGTGCCAGCAGCCAGCAGTTTAATTCACCCCTCCACTTT. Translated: CASSQQFNSPLHF. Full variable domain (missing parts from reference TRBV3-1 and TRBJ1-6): DTAVSQTPKYLVTQMGNDKSIKCEQNLGHDTMYWYKQDSKKFLKIMFSYNNKELIINETVPNRFSPKSPDKAHLNLHINSLELGDSAVYFCASSQQFNSPLHFGNGTRLTVT.

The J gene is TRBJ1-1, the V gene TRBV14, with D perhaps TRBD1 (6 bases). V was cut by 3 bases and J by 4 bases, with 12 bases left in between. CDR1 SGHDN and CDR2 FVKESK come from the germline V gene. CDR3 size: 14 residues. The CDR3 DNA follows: TGTGCCAGCAGCCACCTAAGGGGGGGCACTGAAGCTTTCTTT. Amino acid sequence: CASSHLRGGTEAFF.